The 20 T cell receptor beta chains given below trace back to one sample, sequenced in a study of blood T cell repertoires in COVID-19. Sequenced by immunoSEQ multiplex PCR; TCRdb stores in-frame clones only, minus some. The data show about 170,000 clones, about nine tenths seen once. The sequencing sample was made of peripheral blood. Every receptor here comes from a man in his late teens or twenties with COVID-19, enrolled during active disease.

The gene calls are TRBV9 and TRBJ2-7; D perhaps matches TRBD1 (7 bases). The V gene lost 4 bases and the J gene lost 1 base, with 12 bases spanning the gap. The CDR3 is 14 amino acids. Germline V CDR1 and CDR2: SGDLS, YYNGEE. CDR3 bases: TGTGCCAGCAGCCCACCAGGGGGGTCCTACGAGCAGTACTTC. As protein: CASSPPGGSYEQYF.

V is TRBV5-6 and J is TRBJ2-3, with a weak D call TRBD1 (5 bases). CDR1 is SGHDT, CDR2 YYEEEE, per germline. The V end was cut by 2 bases, the J end by 0 bases, with 7 bases between. There are 14 residues in the CDR3. The CDR3 here is CASSFQGSTDTQYF. The CDR3 nucleotides are TGTGCCAGCAGCTTTCAGGGAAGCACAGATACGCAGTATTTT.

This clone was observed a few times. The CDR3 is CASSPTRGGVSYGYTF. The CDR3 DNA is TGTGCCAGCAGCCCAACCAGGGGAGGGGTGTCCTATGGCTACACCTTC. The chain has TRBV11-2 and TRBJ1-2; D perhaps matches TRBD1 (6 bases). Germline V gene lookup returns CDR1 SGHAT and CDR2 FQNNGV. V lost 5 bases and J lost 4, with 20 bases in between. The CDR3 loop spans 16 amino acids.

The chain joins TRBV27 to TRBJ1-5; no clear D gene. CDR1 and CDR2 (germline): MNHEY, SMNVEV (reference sequence). This CDR3 is built from 16 residues. Trimming removed 2 bases at V and 0 bases at J, with 11 bases between. CDR3 sequence (DNA): TGTGCCAGCAGTTTAGCGGGCCCGTATAGCAATCAGCCCCAGCATTTT. It translates to CASSLAGPYSNQPQHF.

The chain is built from TRBV21-1 and TRBJ1-1. TRBV21-1 has pseudogene status. This CDR3 contains 12 residues. The CDR3 here is CASSKGCNGAFF. In nucleotides, the CDR3 is TGTGCCAGCAGCAAAGGGTGCAACGGAGCTTTCTTT.

CDR3 residues: CASSQDLVAGVDTQYF. CDR3 nucleotides: TGCGCCAGCAGCCAAGATCTCGTAGCGGGAGTGGATACGCAGTATTTT. This chain connects TRBV4-3 to TRBJ2-3; TRBD2 matches 9 bases. Unmatched junction bases numbered 7, after V lost 0 bases and J lost 6 bases. The CDR3 extends over 16 amino acids. Germline CDR1 is LGHNA and CDR2 is YSLEER.

This sequence joins TRBV2 and TRBJ1-5, with 11 bases aligning to TRBD1. Per the germline V gene, CDR1 is SNHLY and CDR2 is FYNNEI. J gave up 6 bases and V 6 bases, and 4 bases lay outside the gene matches. There are 14 residues in the CDR3. DNA for the CDR3: TGTGCCAGCAGACGGACAGGGGGCTCTCAGCCCCAGCATTTT. Encoded protein: CASRRTGGSQPQHF.

The chain recombines TRBV5-1 with TRBJ2-7; 8 bases match TRBD2. The germline gives CDR1 SGHRS, CDR2 YFSETQ. The CDR3 totals 14 residues. Germline trimming cut 7 bases from V and 4 bases from J; bases unmatched to any gene: 10. For the CDR3, the DNA is TGCGCCAGCGGGTCCGGGGGGGCACTTTACGAGCAGTACTTC. Protein sequence: CASGSGGALYEQYF.

This chain uses TRBV28 with TRBJ2-1; no reliable D call. Germline CDR1 is MDHEN and CDR2 is SYDVKM. This CDR3 has 15 amino acids. V dropped 2 bases and J dropped 4 bases, with 12 bases sitting between them. The CDR3 loop is CASSLGALTYNEQFF. CDR3 coding DNA: TGTGCCAGCAGTTTAGGAGCGCTAACGTACAATGAGCAGTTCTTC.

The sample holds one count of this clone. The gene calls are TRBV27 and TRBJ2-3, with a tentative D call TRBD1 (5 bases). CDR1 is MNHEY and CDR2 is SMNVEV in the germline V gene (reference sequence). V lost 2 bases, J lost 6 bases, and 9 bases lay in between. The CDR3 runs to 13 residues. CDR3 bases: TGTGCCAGCAGTTTACAGGGATCGGATACGCAGTATTTT. This codes for CASSLQGSDTQYF.

This rearrangement joins TRBV30 to TRBJ1-2; 11 bases fit TRBD1. CDR1 and CDR2 (germline): GTSNPN, SVGIG (reference sequence). J lost 5 bases, V lost 5 bases, and 7 bases had no gene match. This CDR3 has 14 amino acids. CDR3: CAWGKGTGGYGYTF. The CDR3 DNA reads as TGTGCCTGGGGCAAAGGGACAGGGGGATATGGCTACACCTTC. Variable domain in full (rest from reference TRBV30 and TRBJ1-2): SQTIHQWPATLVQPVGSPLSLECTVEGTSNPNLYWYRQAAGRGLQLLFYSVGIGQISSEVPQNLSASRPQDRQFILSSKKLLLSDSGFYLCAWGKGTGGYGYTFGSGTRLTVV.

V gene TRBV27 combines with J gene TRBJ2-1; 8 nucleotides align to TRBD1. The trim removed 5 bases at V and 5 bases at J, leaving 8 bases unmatched. This CDR3 has 15 amino acids. The germline V gene encodes CDR1 MNHEY and CDR2 SMNVEV (reference sequence). CDR3 region: CASSQDRVSNNEQFF. The CDR3 DNA follows: TGTGCCAGCAGTCAGGACAGGGTGTCGAACAATGAGCAGTTCTTC.

The V and J genes are TRBV30 and TRBJ2-1, with D perhaps matching TRBD2 (5 bases). CDR1 GTSNPN and CDR2 SVGIG come from the germline V gene (reference sequence). This CDR3 is built from 15 residues. V was clipped by 4 bases and J by 6 bases, with 19 bases between them. The CDR3 DNA follows: TGTGCCTGGACGACGGACTCAACCGTCAGCAATGAGCAGTTCTTC. It encodes CAWTTDSTVSNEQFF.

This rearrangement joins TRBV27 to TRBJ2-3, with TRBD1 identical over 10 bases. The CDR3 totals 15 residues. J lost 0 bases, V lost 10 bases, and 7 bases had no gene match. CDR1 is MNHEY, CDR2 SMNVEV, per germline (reference sequence). The CDR3 reads CATRQGATSTDTQYF. The DNA for the CDR3 is TGTGCCACACGACAGGGGGCTACTAGCACAGATACGCAGTATTTT.

This chain connects TRBV28 to TRBJ2-7; 8 bases map to TRBD1. CDR3 length: 15 residues. Per the germline V gene, CDR1 is MDHEN and CDR2 is SYDVKM. V lost 3 bases and J lost 4; bases outside the gene matches: 8. The CDR3 DNA reads as TGTGCCAGCAGTTTGCTACCGGGACAGGCTTACGAGCAGTACTTC. Its translation: CASSLLPGQAYEQYF.

The chain recombines TRBV10-3 with TRBJ2-7, with 12 bases that match TRBD2. Germline V gene data show CDR1 as ENHRY and CDR2 as SYGVKD. V trimming: 4 bases; J trimming: 4 bases; junction bases outside the gene matches: 8. The CDR3 is 16 residues long. The CDR3 reads CAISGGLAGFFYEQYF. CDR3 bases: TGTGCCATCAGTGGTGGACTAGCGGGATTCTTTTACGAGCAGTACTTC.

V is TRBV7-6 and J is TRBJ2-1, with 9 bases aligning to TRBD2. Germline V gene data show CDR1 as SGHVS and CDR2 as FNYEAQ. This CDR3 region has 15 residues. The junction had 4 bases not matched to a gene; V was cut back by 5 bases and J by 2 bases. In DNA form, the CDR3 reads TGTGCCAGCAGCACGGGACTAGCACCCTACAATGAGCAGTTCTTC. This codes for CASSTGLAPYNEQFF. The full variable domain, with the rest looked up from reference TRBV7-6 and TRBJ2-1, is GAGVSQSPRYKVTKRGQDVALRCDPISGHVSLYWYRQALGQGPEFLTYFNYEAQQDKSGLPNDRFSAERPEGSISTLTIQRTEQRDSAMYRCASSTGLAPYNEQFFGPGTRLTVL.

The chain couples TRBV7-2 to TRBJ1-5, with 7 bases aligning to TRBD1. Losses at the gene ends were 5 bases for V and 1 base for J; bases not matched to a gene: 5. Per germline, CDR1 SGHTA and CDR2 FQGNSA. The CDR3 extends over 15 amino acids. The CDR3 spells CASSQGDISNQPQHF. CDR3 sequence (DNA): TGTGCCAGCAGCCAGGGGGACATAAGCAATCAGCCCCAGCATTTT. The variable domain in full, completed from reference TRBV7-2 and TRBJ1-5, reads GAGVSQSPSNKVTEKGKDVELRCDPISGHTALYWYRQSLGQGLEFLIYFQGNSAPDKSGLPSDRFSAERTGGSVSTLTIQRTQQEDSAVYLCASSQGDISNQPQHFGDGTRLSIL.

This clone was found a few times. The genes are TRBV6-6 and TRBJ1-3; 8 bases fit TRBD1. Germline V gene sequence: CDR1 MNHNY, CDR2 SVGAGI (reference sequence). With V trimmed by 6 bases and J by 3 bases, 4 bases remained unmatched. CDR3 length equals 14 residues. CDR3 in DNA: TGTGCCAGCAGCTCAGGGGGCAGTGGAAACACCATATATTTT. Translation gives CASSSGGSGNTIYF.

The rearrangement joins TRBV7-9 to TRBJ1-6; maybe TRBD1 (6 bases). V gave up 3 bases and J gave up 6 bases, with 12 bases separating them. The length of the CDR3 is 15 residues. Germline-derived CDR1 and CDR2 are SEHNR and FQNEAQ (reference sequence). The CDR3 here is CASSLAGQLNSPLHF. The CDR3 nucleotides are TGTGCCAGCAGCTTGGCTGGACAGCTTAATTCACCCCTCCACTTT.